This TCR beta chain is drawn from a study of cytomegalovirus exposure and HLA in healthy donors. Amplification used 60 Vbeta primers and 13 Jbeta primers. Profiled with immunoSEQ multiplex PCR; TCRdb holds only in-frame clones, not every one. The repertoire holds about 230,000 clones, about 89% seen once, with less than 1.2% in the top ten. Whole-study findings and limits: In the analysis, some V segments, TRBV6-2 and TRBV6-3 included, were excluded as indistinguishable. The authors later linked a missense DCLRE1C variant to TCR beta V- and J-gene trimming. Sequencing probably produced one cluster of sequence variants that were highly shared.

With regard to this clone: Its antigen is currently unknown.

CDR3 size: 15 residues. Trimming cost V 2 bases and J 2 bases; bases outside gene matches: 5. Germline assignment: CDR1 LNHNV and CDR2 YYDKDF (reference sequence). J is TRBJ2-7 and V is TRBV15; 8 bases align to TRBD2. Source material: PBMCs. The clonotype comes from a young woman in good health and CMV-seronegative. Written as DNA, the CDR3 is TGTGCCACCAGCAGACGTAGCGGGATTGCCTACGAGCAGTACTTC. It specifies CATSRRSGIAYEQYF. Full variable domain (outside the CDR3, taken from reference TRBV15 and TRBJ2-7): DAMVIQNPRYQVTQFGKPVTLSCSQTLNHNVMYWYQQKSSQAPKLLFHYYDKDFNNEADTPDNFQSRRPNTSFCFLDIRSPGLGDTAMYLCATSRRSGIAYEQYFGPGTRLTVT.